This is a list of T cell receptor beta chains from one sample in a study of T cells in Graves' hyperthyroidism and ophthalmopathy. TCRdb ran MiXCR on the multiplex PCR reads and lists one entry per CDR3 protein. The data contain a few hundred thousand distinct CDR3 sequences, approximately 13% of them singletons. The sequencing sample was made of blood. The receptor set was obtained from a man aged 25-40 years with Graves' hyperthyroidism that later progressed to Graves' ophthalmopathy. CDR3s include the opening cysteine and the closing phenylalanine or tryptophan. The order of the fields is J gene, D gene, clone size, V gene, CDR3 protein, CDR3 DNA. D genes are given only for firm matches. Clone size is shown for a subset of rows, as once, few, many or a class of expanded clone.

>TRBJ2-7|NA|NA|TRBV20-1
CSAPRAIGGLTSYEQYF
TGCAGTGCCCCCCGGGCTATTGGTGGGCTCACCTCCTACGAGCAGTACTTC
>TRBJ1-4|NA|many|TRBV12-5
CASARRVNEKLFF
TGTGCTAGTGCCAGACGGGTTAATGAAAAACTGTTTTTT
>TRBJ2-1|NA|NA|TRBV11-2
CASSYGADNEQFF
TGTGCCAGCAGCTACGGGGCCGACAATGAGCAGTTCTTC
>TRBJ2-2|NA|NA|TRBV7-2
CASSVNRGGGELFF
TGTGCCAGCAGCGTAAACAGGGGGGGCGGGGAGCTGTTTTTT
>TRBJ2-1|TRBD1|many|TRBV11-2
CASSFMTGFNEQFF
TGTGCCAGCAGCTTCATGACAGGGTTCAATGAGCAGTTCTTC
>TRBJ2-2|TRBD1|many|TRBV30
CAWSVQGAGELFF
TGTGCCTGGAGTGTACAGGGGGCCGGGGAGCTGTTTTTT
>TRBJ2-1|NA|many|TRBV11-2
CASSLVGQNNEQFF
TGTGCCAGCAGCTTAGTGGGACAAAACAATGAGCAGTTCTTC
>TRBJ2-1|NA|NA|TRBV5-1
CASSLFGHSSYNEQFF
TGCGCCAGCAGCTTGTTCGGACATAGCTCCTACAATGAGCAGTTCTTC
>TRBJ2-1|NA|few|TRBV6-1
CASSWDSSGTSNFEQFF
TGTGCCAGCAGTTGGGACTCCTCCGGGACAAGTAATTTTGAGCAGTTCTTC
>TRBJ1-6|TRBD1|many|TRBV5-1
CASSVTGQEYSPLHF
TGCGCCAGCAGCGTGACGGGACAGGAGTATTCACCCCTCCACTTT